The 14 T cell receptor beta chains listed next were all sequenced from one sample in a study of blood T cells in healthy people across ages. Together with a sample-barcoded 5' primer, a J-beta primer mix was included in a second PCR lasting about 6 to 11 cycles. From the 5' RACE reads, TCRdb called clonotypes with MiXCR, one entry per CDR3 protein. Found here are 1.5 million to 2 million distinct CDR3 sequences, about 39% of them singletons; the top ten hold roughly 23%. Sequencing was performed on blood. The receptor set was obtained from a human donor in good health.

Written as DNA, the CDR3 is TGCAGTGCTAAACTCTCGGGGGGACTGAGCAATCAGCCCCAGCATTTT. Its protein is CSAKLSGGLSNQPQHF. The chain is built from TRBV20-1 and TRBJ1-5, with D maybe TRBD1 (5 bases). CDR1 is DFQATT and CDR2 is SNEGSKA in the germline V gene (reference sequence). This CDR3 is built from 16 residues. The V gene lost 4 bases and the J gene lost 1 base, with 17 bases spanning the gap.

The rearrangement uses TRBV27 and TRBJ2-1; 10 bases are shared with TRBD2. This CDR3 is 16 amino acids long. Germline V lookup: CDR1 MNHEY, CDR2 SMNVEV (reference sequence). The J segment lost 9 bases and the V segment lost 0 bases, leaving 8 bases of the junction unmatched. CDR3 coding DNA: TGTGCCAGCAGTTTATCCTTAGCGGGGGGCTTGGGTGAGCAGTTCTTC. Translation: CASSLSLAGGLGEQFF.

The chain carries TRBV6-2 or TRBV6-3 and TRBJ2-3; 11 nucleotides agree with TRBD2. This CDR3 contains 16 residues. Per germline, CDR1 MNHEY and CDR2 SVGEGT. V was pared by 0 bases and J by 5 bases, with 4 bases of the junction left unmatched. The CDR3 is CASSYSLAGEGDTQYF. The DNA of the CDR3 is TGTGCCAGCAGTTACTCACTAGCGGGGGAAGGAGATACGCAGTATTTT.

This clonotype showed up just a few times. The rearrangement joins TRBV7-9 to TRBJ2-1, with D perhaps assigned TRBD1 or TRBD2 (7 bases each). CDR3 length: 15 amino acids. Deletions cut 1 base from V and 4 bases from J, with 11 bases between. Germline V gives CDR1 SEHNR, CDR2 FQNEAQ (reference sequence). CDR3 nucleotides: TGTGCCAGCAGCTTAGTGCAGGGGGGGTACAATGAGCAGTTCTTC. Translating gives CASSLVQGGYNEQFF.

This clonotype was found a few times. The V gene is TRBV24-1, the J gene TRBJ2-5, with 7 bases fitting TRBD1. This CDR3 is 16 amino acids long. The ends lost 1 base at V and 2 bases at J; junction bases unmatched: 6. Germline V gene data show CDR1 as KGHDR and CDR2 as SFDVKD. CDR3 sequence reads: CATSDFRDSSQETQYF. CDR3 sequence (DNA): TGTGCCACCAGTGATTTTCGGGACAGTTCTCAAGAGACCCAGTACTTC.

The chain employs TRBV28 and TRBJ2-7; 10 bases match TRBD2. V was clipped by 6 bases and J by 8 bases; unmatched bases: 10. Germline V gene sequence: CDR1 MDHEN, CDR2 SYDVKM. The CDR3 loop spans 14 amino acids. CDR3 residues: CASSPTSGGAKQYF. The CDR3 DNA reads TGTGCCAGCAGCCCTACAAGCGGGGGGGCCAAGCAGTACTTC. Full variable domain (missing parts from reference TRBV28 and TRBJ2-7): DVKVTQSSRYLVKRTGEKVFLECVQDMDHENMFWYRQDPGLGLRLIYFSYDVKMKEKGDIPEGYSVSREKKERFSLILESASTNQTSMYLCASSPTSGGAKQYFGPGTRLTVT.

The gene calls are TRBV6-2 or TRBV6-3 and TRBJ2-5; tentatively, D is TRBD1 or TRBD2 (5 bases each). The V end was cut by 7 bases, the J end by 5 bases, with 20 bases between. Germline assignment: CDR1 MNHEY and CDR2 SVGEGT. This CDR3 is 15 amino acids long. CDR3 DNA: TGTGCCAGCACTCGAGGGACGACGCTTGAGGAGACCCAGTACTTC. Protein: CASTRGTTLEETQYF.

The V call is TRBV27, the J call TRBJ2-1; 10 bases line up with TRBD1. The germline V gene encodes CDR1 MNHEY and CDR2 SMNVEV (reference sequence). V lost 5 bases, J lost 6 bases, and 4 bases stayed unmatched. The CDR3 runs 14 residues. In DNA form, the CDR3 reads TGTGCCAGCAGTACCCGGGACAGGGGCAATGAGCAGTTCTTC. This gives the protein CASSTRDRGNEQFF.

Comment on this clonotype: One junction end disagrees with the germline gene, perhaps due to a read error. This chain joins TRBV3-1 and TRBJ1-2; D remains ambiguous. From germline, CDR1 is LGHDT and CDR2 YNNKEL (reference sequence). CDR3 length equals 12 residues. CDR3 bases: TGTGCCAGCAGCCAGGAGAACTATGGCCACACCTTC. Protein sequence: CASSQENYGHTF.

The chain has TRBV4-1 and TRBJ2-7; 8 positions match TRBD2. Germline assignment: CDR1 MGHRA and CDR2 YSYEKL. This CDR3 is built from 14 residues. V dropped 2 bases and J dropped 3; count of bases not matched to a gene: 3. The CDR3 coding sequence is TGCGCCAGCAGCCAACAGCGGGGGTACTACGAGCAGTACTTC. This translates into CASSQQRGYYEQYF.

This chain uses TRBV9 with TRBJ2-7, with 10 bases matching TRBD1. V was pared by 6 bases and J by 3 bases, with 9 bases of the junction left unmatched. The CDR3 totals 15 residues. Germline CDR1 reads SGDLS; CDR2 reads YYNGEE. The CDR3 DNA reads TGTGCCAGCAACCCAGGAGGGACAGGGGTCTACGAGCAGTACTTC. Protein sequence: CASNPGGTGVYEQYF.

This clonotype was picked up a small number of times. CDR3 amino acids: CASSLAQGVGANVLTF. Here the CDR3 DNA reads TGCGCCAGCAGCTTGGCGCAAGGGGTCGGGGCCAACGTCCTGACTTTC. The chain has TRBV5-1 and TRBJ2-6, with TRBD1 as a possible D gene (5 bases). The V gene's germline CDR1 is SGHRS and CDR2 YFSETQ. The CDR3 loop spans 16 amino acids. V was cut by 0 bases and J by 4 bases, with 11 bases left in between.

The rearrangement links TRBV9 to TRBJ2-5, with 9 bases matching TRBD2. The CDR3 has 16 amino acids. After removal of 0 bases from V and 3 bases from J, the junction contained 6 bases not matched to a gene. Per the germline V gene, CDR1 is SGDLS and CDR2 is YYNGEE. The CDR3 region has the DNA TGTGCCAGCAGCGTAGGCAGCGGGGGGATTAAAGAGACCCAGTACTTC. This sequence encodes CASSVGSGGIKETQYF.

The V gene is TRBV6-6, the J gene TRBJ1-2; possibly TRBD1 for D (5 bases). This CDR3 contains 15 residues. Deletions cut 3 bases from V and 4 bases from J, with 15 bases between. The germline CDR1 and CDR2 sequences are MNHNY and SVGAGI (reference sequence). CDR3 coding DNA: TGTGCCAGCAGTTATAGCTTGGGGGAGGGCTATGGCTACACCTTC. Its translation: CASSYSLGEGYGYTF.